A selection of T cell receptor beta chains follows, all from one sample in a study of blood T cell repertoires in COVID-19. Clones were sequenced by immunoSEQ multiplex PCR, and TCRdb holds only the in-frame ones, with some missing. The sample holds under 130,000 clones, 70% to 80% seen once. Source material: peripheral blood. The receptor source for this set is a man in his 70s with active or convalescent COVID-19. Each CDR3 is given with its conserved first and last residue. The D gene is left open where the match is weak. Clone size appears in some rows only: once, few, many, or a class for an expanded clone.

NA 18 TRBJ2-1 TRBD2 TRBV4-1 TGCGCCAGCAGCCAAGGGGGACTAGCGGGCGTTGGGAGAAATGAGCAGTTCTTC CASSQGGLAGVGRNEQFF
few 12 TRBJ1-2 NA TRBV14 TGTGCCAGCAGCCAAGCCTCGTTCGGCTACACCTTC CASSQASFGYTF
once 16 TRBJ2-1 NA TRBV2 TGTGCCAGCAGTTTGGGGGCGGAGGTTCTTGACAATGAGCAGTTCTTC CASSLGAEVLDNEQFF
once 15 TRBJ2-7 TRBD1 TRBV9 TGTGCCAGCAGCGCTGCCCCGGGACAGGGCTACGAGCAGTACTTC CASSAAPGQGYEQYF
NA 15 TRBJ2-7 TRBD2 TRBV24-1 TGTGCCACCAGTGATACTAGCGGGAGGTCCTACGAGCAGTACTTC CATSDTSGRSYEQYF
once 19 TRBJ2-1 TRBD2 TRBV4-2 TGTGCCAGCAGCCGTAGGCCCCTAGCGGGAGGGATGTCCTACAATGAGCAGTTCTTC CASSRRPLAGGMSYNEQFF
NA 14 TRBJ1-1 TRBD1 TRBV19 TGTGCCAGTAGTTCGGGACAGTATAACACTGAAGCTTTCTTT CASSSGQYNTEAFF
NA 15 TRBJ1-2 NA TRBV6-5 TGTGCCAGCAGTACTGGGTCTTCGGGAAACTATGGCTACACCTTC CASSTGSSGNYGYTF
NA 11 TRBJ1-2 TRBD1 TRBV20-1 TGCAGTGCAACACAGGGGTCTGGCTACACCTTC CSATQGSGYTF
few 16 TRBJ1-6 NA TRBV7-3 TGTGCCAGCAGCTTAACGTCGGCAGGCTTGGGTTCACCCCTCCACTTT CASSLTSAGLGSPLHF
NA 15 TRBJ1-1 TRBD1 TRBV9 TGTGCCAGCAGCTTCCAGGGGGAGTATAGCACTGAAGCTTTCTTT CASSFQGEYSTEAFF
NA 13 TRBJ1-4 TRBD1 TRBV10-2 TGCGCCAGCGAGATGGACAGGGGCGAAAAACTGTTTTTT CASEMDRGEKLFF
NA 12 TRBJ1-1 TRBD1 TRBV12-3/TRBV12-4 TGTGCCAGCACTACAGGGGGCACTGAAGCTTTCTTT CASTTGGTEAFF
NA 16 TRBJ1-2 NA TRBV5-1 TGCGCCAGCAGCCCCACGAGCGGAACGATTAACTATGGCTACACCTTC CASSPTSGTINYGYTF
NA 17 TRBJ2-5 NA TRBV21-1 TGTGCCAGCAGCAACCACTTCCCGGGACAGGGGTGGGGGACCCAGTACTTC CASSNHFPGQGWGTQYF
NA 14 TRBJ2-2 TRBD1 TRBV29-1 TGCAGCCCTGGGACAGGGTGTTCCACCGGGGAGCTGTTTTTT CSPGTGCSTGELFF
NA 17 TRBJ2-3 TRBD2 TRBV10-1 TGCGCCACCAACTCTGGACTAGCGGGAGAGGAGGGAGATACGCAGTATTTT CATNSGLAGEEGDTQYF
NA 17 TRBJ1-2 TRBD1 TRBV7-9 TGTGCCAGCAGCTCCCTCCCGGGACAGGGTGGGGACTATGGCTACACCTTC CASSSLPGQGGDYGYTF
NA 15 TRBJ1-3 TRBD1 TRBV7-9 TGTGCCAGCAGCCCTAGGACAGGCTCTGGAAACACCATATATTTT CASSPRTGSGNTIYF
few 13 TRBJ2-7 NA TRBV7-6 TGTGCCAGCAGCCCCCGGAGAACCTACGAGCAGTACTTC CASSPRRTYEQYF
few 16 TRBJ1-3 TRBD1 TRBV4-1 TGCGCCAGCAGCCAGGGGACAGATTTTTCTGGAAACACCATATATTTT CASSQGTDFSGNTIYF
NA 15 TRBJ2-1 TRBD2 TRBV5-1 TGCGCCAGCACCTCGGAGGGACTAGCGGGTAATGAGCAGTTCTTC CASTSEGLAGNEQFF
few 15 TRBJ2-7 TRBD1 TRBV5-1 TGCGCCAGCAGCTCAAGGACAGGAAGGGCCTACGAGCAGTACTTC CASSSRTGRAYEQYF
few 14 TRBJ1-2 NA TRBV9 TGTGCCAGCAGCGTAGGAGGAGGGGCCTATGGCTACACCTTC CASSVGGGAYGYTF
NA 18 TRBJ2-6 TRBD1 TRBV7-9 TGTGCCAGCAGCTTCCTACAGGGGGCTTTCTCTGGGGCCAACGTCCTGACTTTC CASSFLQGAFSGANVLTF
NA 15 TRBJ2-4 NA TRBV30 TGTGCCTGGAGTGTAAACGGTGTAGCCAAAAACATTCAGTACTTC CAWSVNGVAKNIQYF
NA 16 TRBJ1-1 NA TRBV9 TGTGCCAGCAGCGTAGAGGGGGGGCTGAAAGACACTGAAGCTTTCTTT CASSVEGGLKDTEAFF
NA 15 TRBJ2-5 TRBD2 TRBV5-1 TGCGCCAGCAGCTTGGACGGGGGGGGTCAAGAGACCCAGTACTTC CASSLDGGGQETQYF
NA 16 TRBJ2-5 TRBD2 TRBV28 TGTGCCAGCAGCCTATTAGCGGGATACAGTGGCGAGACCCAGTACTTC CASSLLAGYSGETQYF
NA 12 TRBJ1-4 NA TRBV6-5 TGTGCCAGCAGGACGGGGGATGAAAAACTGTTTTTT CASRTGDEKLFF
NA 13 TRBJ1-2 NA TRBV11-2 TGTGCCAGCAGCCAGGACAGAAACTATGGCTACACCTTC CASSQDRNYGYTF
once 12 TRBJ1-1 TRBD1 TRBV19 TGTGCCAGTAGTTTTCGACAGGGTCGAGCTTTCTTT CASSFRQGRAFF
few 16 TRBJ2-3 NA TRBV9 TGTGCCAGCAGCACCCAGGACTGGAGTTTCACAGATACGCAGTATTTT CASSTQDWSFTDTQYF
NA 12 TRBJ1-1 TRBD1 TRBV12-3/TRBV12-4 TGTGCCAGCAGACCAGGGGGCACTGAAGCTTTCTTT CASRPGGTEAFF
NA 14 TRBJ2-1 TRBD2 TRBV7-2 TGTGCTGGAGGGCGGGGGGGATCCTACAATGAGCAGTTCTTC CAGGRGGSYNEQFF
NA 14 TRBJ2-3 NA TRBV6-5 TGTGCCAGCAGTTACAGGAGGGCTGAAGATACGCAGTATTTT CASSYRRAEDTQYF
NA 14 TRBJ2-5 TRBD1 TRBV7-9 TGTGCCAGCAGCCCTGGACAGGGCTACGAGACCCAGTACTTC CASSPGQGYETQYF
NA 15 TRBJ1-2 NA TRBV19 TGTGCCAGTAGTCGGGATGGGGTCTTCGACGGAGGCTACACCTTC CASSRDGVFDGGYTF
once 17 TRBJ2-2 NA TRBV28 TGTGCCAGCAGTCCGTTACAGGAGGTATTGACAGGCGGGGAGCTGTTTTTT CASSPLQEVLTGGELFF
NA 15 TRBJ2-2 TRBD1 TRBV5-1 TGCGCCAGCAGCCAGGACAGGGCGGACACCGGGGAGCTGTTTTTT CASSQDRADTGELFF
NA 14 TRBJ1-2 TRBD1 TRBV24-1 TGTGCCACCAGTGATCTCGGGACAGACTATGGCTACACCTTC CATSDLGTDYGYTF
NA 15 TRBJ1-2 TRBD1 TRBV11-2 TGTGCCAGCAGCCGCGATGGGACAGGACACGATGGCTACACCTTC CASSRDGTGHDGYTF
NA 13 TRBJ1-1 NA TRBV9 TGTGCCAGCAGCGTAGAACGGGGGACTGAAGCTTTCTTT CASSVERGTEAFF